The rows below give T cell receptor beta chains drawn from one sample of a study of response to subunit inactivated influenza vaccine. TCRdb called the RT-PCR reads again in MiXCR, with one record for every CDR3 protein. The repertoire consists of under 750,000 distinct CDR3 sequences, with 12% occurring once and the leading ten covering about 10%. The source material was PBMCs from blood, sampled on the day of vaccination. These receptors all come from a man over 45 who received an inactivated influenza vaccine. CDR3s include the opening cysteine and the closing phenylalanine or tryptophan. The order of the fields is V gene, J gene, D gene, clone size, CDR3 protein, CDR3 DNA. The D gene is left open where the match is weak. Clone size, where shown, is once, few, many, or a class for clones that have expanded.

V gene: TRBV29-1
J gene: TRBJ1-4
D gene: NA
clone size: NA
CDR3 protein: CSVRSSDEKLFF
CDR3 DNA: TGCAGCGTTCGATCGTCGGATGAAAAACTGTTTTTT

V gene: TRBV5-1
J gene: TRBJ2-1
D gene: TRBD2
clone size: few
CDR3 protein: CASSRLGTSNEQFF
CDR3 DNA: TGCGCCAGCAGCCGACTGGGGACTAGCAATGAGCAGTTCTTC

V gene: TRBV6-2/TRBV6-3
J gene: TRBJ2-1
D gene: TRBD2
clone size: NA
CDR3 protein: CASSPRLAGGHRNEQFF
CDR3 DNA: TGTGCCAGCAGTCCCCGGCTAGCGGGAGGACATAGGAATGAGCAGTTCTTC

V gene: TRBV12-3/TRBV12-4
J gene: TRBJ2-7
D gene: TRBD2
clone size: NA
CDR3 protein: CASSSRLAGAVYEQYF
CDR3 DNA: TGTGCCAGCAGTTCTAGACTAGCGGGGGCCGTCTACGAGCAGTACTTC

V gene: TRBV7-9
J gene: TRBJ1-2
D gene: NA
clone size: NA
CDR3 protein: CASSFPDGNYGYTF
CDR3 DNA: TGTGCCAGCAGCTTCCCGGACGGGAACTATGGCTACACCTTC

V gene: TRBV7-2
J gene: TRBJ2-1
D gene: NA
clone size: NA
CDR3 protein: CASSSGPRDEQLF
CDR3 DNA: TGTGCCAGCAGCTCGGGGCCCCGCGATGAGCAGTTATTC

V gene: TRBV27
J gene: TRBJ2-1
D gene: TRBD1
clone size: NA
CDR3 protein: CASRRDRDANEQFF
CDR3 DNA: TGTGCCAGCCGCAGGGACAGGGATGCCAATGAGCAGTTCTTC

V gene: TRBV6-1
J gene: TRBJ1-5
D gene: NA
clone size: many
CDR3 protein: CASSPIVQPQHF
CDR3 DNA: TGTGCCAGCAGTCCAATCGTTCAGCCCCAGCATTTT

V gene: TRBV20-1
J gene: TRBJ2-5
D gene: NA
clone size: few
CDR3 protein: CSGGATQETQYF
CDR3 DNA: TGCAGTGGGGGGGCTACCCAAGAGACCCAGTACTTC

V gene: TRBV11-2
J gene: TRBJ2-1
D gene: TRBD2
clone size: NA
CDR3 protein: CASSLERGTSFNEQFF
CDR3 DNA: TGTGCCAGCAGCTTAGAGAGGGGGACTAGCTTCAATGAGCAGTTCTTC

V gene: TRBV2
J gene: TRBJ1-1
D gene: NA
clone size: few
CDR3 protein: CASLGRNTEAFF
CDR3 DNA: TGTGCCAGCCTCGGGAGGAACACTGAAGCTTTCTTT

V gene: TRBV18
J gene: TRBJ2-7
D gene: NA
clone size: NA
CDR3 protein: CASSPRPWEPTEEQYF
CDR3 DNA: TGTGCCAGCTCACCACGTCCCTGGGAGCCTACGGAGGAGCAGTACTTC

V gene: TRBV12-3/TRBV12-4
J gene: TRBJ2-5
D gene: TRBD1
clone size: few
CDR3 protein: CASSLMGGQGPFLETQYF
CDR3 DNA: TGTGCCAGCAGTCTCATGGGAGGACAGGGGCCGTTTCTTGAGACCCAGTACTTC

V gene: TRBV7-9
J gene: TRBJ2-2
D gene: NA
clone size: NA
CDR3 protein: CASSTRAGELFF
CDR3 DNA: TGTGCCAGCAGCACTAGAGCCGGGGAGCTGTTTTTT

V gene: TRBV6-1
J gene: TRBJ2-7
D gene: TRBD1
clone size: NA
CDR3 protein: CASSTQGGWYEQYF
CDR3 DNA: TGTGCCAGCAGCACCCAAGGGGGCTGGTACGAGCAGTACTTC

V gene: TRBV4-3
J gene: TRBJ1-2
D gene: NA
clone size: NA
CDR3 protein: CASSQGMESNYGYTF
CDR3 DNA: TGCGCCAGCAGCCAAGGGATGGAGTCGAACTATGGCTACACCTTC

V gene: TRBV11-2
J gene: TRBJ1-1
D gene: NA
clone size: NA
CDR3 protein: CASSPVIDTEAFF
CDR3 DNA: TGTGCCAGCAGCCCCGTCATCGACACTGAAGCTTTCTTT

V gene: TRBV9
J gene: TRBJ2-4
D gene: TRBD1
clone size: few
CDR3 protein: CASSVGQGLTNIQYF
CDR3 DNA: TGTGCCAGCAGCGTAGGACAGGGCCTAACAAACATTCAGTACTTC

V gene: TRBV29-1
J gene: TRBJ2-3
D gene: NA
clone size: few
CDR3 protein: CSVPVTDTQYF
CDR3 DNA: TGCAGCGTTCCCGTAACAGATACGCAGTATTTT

V gene: TRBV28
J gene: TRBJ2-1
D gene: NA
clone size: few
CDR3 protein: CASSGRLSYNEQFF
CDR3 DNA: TGTGCCAGCAGTGGCAGGCTCTCTTACAATGAGCAGTTCTTC